What follows are 4 T cell receptor beta chains derived from one specimen sequenced in a study of OX40 agonist ivuxolimab in advanced cancers. Sequenced by immunoSEQ multiplex PCR; TCRdb stores in-frame clones only, minus some. The sample records over 80,000 clones, about 89% being singletons. This specimen was CD4+ or CD8+ T cells sorted from blood, taken in a trial of the OX40 agonist ivuxolimab. All receptors come from an adult with an advanced solid tumor such as melanoma, head and neck, liver or kidney cancer.

The chain combines TRBV6-6 with TRBJ1-5; tentatively, D is TRBD1 (5 bases). CDR1 and CDR2 (germline): MNHNY, SVGAGI (reference sequence). V was cut by 0 bases and J by 2 bases, with 8 bases left in between. The CDR3 has 15 residues. Here the CDR3 DNA reads TGTGCCAGCAGTTACTCTGGGGGAGGCAATCAGCCCCAGCATTTT. It codes for CASSYSGGGNQPQHF.

The gene calls are TRBV5-1 and TRBJ1-2; tentative D call: TRBD1 (5 bases). This CDR3 region has 15 residues. CDR1 is SGHRS, CDR2 YFSETQ, per germline. The germline V and J ends were trimmed by 0 bases and 2 bases, with 11 bases remaining between them. CDR3 DNA: TGCGCCAGCAGCTTGGCCCCCAGGGACAACTATGGCTACACCTTC. It yields the protein CASSLAPRDNYGYTF.

This clone occurred a few times. Other DNA sequences in this specimen translate into the identical CDR3. The rearrangement uses TRBV28 and TRBJ2-7, with D unclear. V lost 6 bases and J lost 7, with 13 bases in between. The CDR3 has 12 residues. Per the germline V gene, CDR1 is MDHEN and CDR2 is SYDVKM. CDR3 in amino acids: CASSSLGLEQYF. Written as DNA, the CDR3 is TGTGCCAGCAGCAGCCTGGGCTTGGAGCAGTACTTC.

The V gene is TRBV11-3, the J gene TRBJ2-7, with D unresolved. The CDR3 is 14 residues long. The germline gives CDR1 SGHNT, CDR2 YENEEA. V lost 1 base and J 4 bases, leaving 11 bases between the germline ends. The CDR3 loop is CASSLVPFSYEQYF. The CDR3 nucleotides read TGTGCCAGCAGCTTAGTGCCCTTTTCGTACGAGCAGTACTTC.